One and the same sample provided the 5 T cell receptor beta chains below, sequenced in a study of T cells after yellow fever vaccination. From the 5' RACE reads, TCRdb called clonotypes with MiXCR, one entry per CDR3 protein. This sample has just under 600,000 distinct CDR3 sequences; approximately 13% occur once, and the top ten carry roughly an eighth. The material sequenced was PBMCs, taken on the day of the yellow fever booster vaccination. The receptors shown here come from a man aged 25-45 years who received the YFV17D yellow fever vaccine.

This clonotype was detected a few times. The chain combines TRBV9 with TRBJ2-2; no firm D call. V lost 3 bases and J lost 7, with 10 bases in between. The CDR3 runs 13 residues. Germline V CDR1 and CDR2: SGDLS, YYNGEE. CDR3 region: CASSDAPYGELFF. The CDR3 coding sequence is TGTGCCAGCAGCGATGCCCCTTACGGGGAGCTGTTTTTT.

This clonotype has at least ten counts. The chain couples TRBV12-3 or TRBV12-4 to TRBJ1-2, with TRBD1 identical over 8 bases. The V and J ends lost 6 bases and 4 bases, in that order; junction bases with no gene match: 7. The CDR3 has 14 amino acids. In DNA, the CDR3 is TGTGCCAGCAGCATCAGGGGGCGAGCCTATGGCTACACCTTC. Protein product: CASSIRGRAYGYTF.

This clonotype was detected ten times or more. The chain carries TRBV7-9 and TRBJ1-3; D not certain. Deletions cut 7 bases from V and 0 bases from J, with 7 bases between. CDR1 is SEHNR and CDR2 is FQNEAQ in the germline V gene (reference sequence). The CDR3 has 13 residues. Written as DNA, the CDR3 is TGTGCCAGCATCTCGAGCTCTGGAAACACCATATATTTT. As protein: CASISSSGNTIYF.

The chain uses TRBV20-1 and TRBJ1-2, with 10 bases identical to TRBD1. V trimming: 6 bases; J trimming: 3 bases; junction bases outside the gene matches: 4. CDR3 length: 13 residues. CDR1 is DFQATT and CDR2 is SNEGSKA in the germline V gene (reference sequence). The chain's CDR3 is CSAGTGVHYGYTF. The CDR3, as DNA: TGCAGTGCCGGGACAGGGGTCCACTATGGCTACACCTTC.

This rearrangement joins TRBV15 to TRBJ1-2, with D possibly being TRBD1 (5 bases). Trimming cost V 4 bases and J 8 bases, with 20 bases left between them. This CDR3 is 15 amino acids long. Germline-derived CDR1 and CDR2 are LNHNV and YYDKDF (reference sequence). The CDR3: CATSTKRAGPGGYTF. CDR3 sequence (DNA): TGTGCCACCAGCACAAAAAGGGCAGGGCCGGGAGGCTACACCTTC.